Following are 14 T cell receptor beta chains from one sample sequenced in a study of radiotherapy plus CTLA-4 blockade in lung cancer. Clones were sequenced by immunoSEQ multiplex PCR, and TCRdb holds only the in-frame ones, with some missing. The sample includes roughly 110,000 clones, about 83% seen only once; the top ten take over 2%. Sequences were derived from peripheral blood, sampled from a patient treated with radiotherapy plus ipilimumab. Receptor source: a human donor with non-small cell lung cancer that progressed on radiotherapy plus ipilimumab. Some clones in this sample may be carry-over from other donors' samples.

In regard to this clone: An end of the junction does not agree with germline; a read error may underlie this. The chain has TRBV20-1 and TRBJ1-4; D remains ambiguous. Germline V gene sequence: CDR1 DFQATT, CDR2 SNEGSKA (reference sequence). The CDR3 runs 11 residues. Here the CDR3 reads CSASTGRPPNF. The DNA of the CDR3 is TGCAGTGCTTCAACTGGACGGCCGCCCAACTTT.

The V and J genes are TRBV19 and TRBJ1-5, with 8 bases that match TRBD1. Losses at the gene ends were 5 bases for V and 5 bases for J; bases not matched to a gene: 8. Germline V gene lookup returns CDR1 LNHDA and CDR2 SQIVND (reference sequence). The length of the CDR3 is 15 residues. As DNA, the CDR3 is TGTGCCAGTAGTCCCGGACAGGGTTCCTATCAGCCCCAGCATTTT. Translating it yields CASSPGQGSYQPQHF.

The CDR3 is CASSFGADNQPQHF. CDR3 bases: TGTGCCAGCAGTTTTGGTGCAGATAATCAGCCCCAGCATTTT. The V call is TRBV27, the J call TRBJ1-5; D ambiguous. Germline V gene data show CDR1 as MNHEY and CDR2 as SMNVEV (reference sequence). Trimming removed 3 bases at V and 4 bases at J, with 10 bases between. The CDR3 contains 14 residues.

This chain joins TRBV9 and TRBJ2-1; 7 bases line up with TRBD1. The CDR3 has 15 amino acids. Germline-derived CDR1 and CDR2 are SGDLS and YYNGEE. V shed 3 bases, J shed 9 bases, and the junction held 12 bases outside the gene matches. The CDR3 DNA reads TGTGCCAGCAGCGCCAGGACAGGTAGTGCGACTGAGCAGTTCTTC. This translates into CASSARTGSATEQFF.

In nucleotides, the CDR3 is TGTGCCAGTAGAGGGAGGCAGCTAGGGGAAAACATTCAGTACTTC. This gives the protein CASRGRQLGENIQYF. The V call is TRBV19, the J call TRBJ2-4; D possibly corresponds to TRBD2 (6 bases). This CDR3 comprises 15 residues. CDR1 and CDR2 from the germline V gene are LNHDA and SQIVND (reference sequence). Trimming shortened V by 6 bases and J by 5 bases, and 17 bases separated the two germline ends. The variable domain in full, completed from reference TRBV19 and TRBJ2-4, reads DGGITQSPKYLFRKEGQNVTLSCEQNLNHDAMYWYRQDPGQGLRLIYYSQIVNDFQKGDIAEGYSVSREKKESFPLTVTSAQKNPTAFYLCASRGRQLGENIQYFGAGTRLSVL.

The rearrangement uses TRBV6-5 and TRBJ1-2, with D uncertain. Germline CDR1 and CDR2: MNHEY and SVGAGI. The CDR3 has 13 amino acids. V gave up 6 bases and J gave up 1 base, with 9 bases separating them. The CDR3 loop is CASRMDLNYGYTF. The CDR3 DNA sequence: TGTGCCAGCAGGATGGACCTTAACTATGGCTACACCTTC.

This clone was observed a single time. The rearrangement joins TRBV4-2 to TRBJ2-3; TRBD2 might be the D (7 bases). Trimming left V 3 bases short and J 0 bases short, with 16 bases between. Per germline, CDR1 LGHNA and CDR2 YNFKEQ. The CDR3 runs 17 residues. The CDR3 DNA reads as TGTGCCAGCAGCCAGTCGAGGGGGGGTACGAGCACAGATACGCAGTATTTT. Its translation: CASSQSRGGTSTDTQYF.

The chain combines TRBV11-2 with TRBJ2-7; 11 bases match TRBD2. Trimming removed 4 bases from V and 1 base from J; junction bases left unmatched: 12. Germline loops: CDR1 SGHAT, CDR2 FQNNGV. CDR3 size: 18 residues. Here the CDR3 DNA reads TGTGCCAGCAGCTCCCGGTACACGACTAGCGGGGTTTCCTACGAGCAGTACTTC. Translation: CASSSRYTTSGVSYEQYF. Based on the CDR3 plus reference TRBV11-2 and TRBJ2-7, the full variable domain is EAGVAQSPRYKIIEKRQSVAFWCNPISGHATLYWYQQILGQGPKLLIQFQNNGVVDDSQLPKDRFSAERLKGVDSTLKIQPAKLEDSAVYLCASSSRYTTSGVSYEQYFGPGTRLTVT.

The chain couples TRBV5-1 to TRBJ1-5; tentatively, D is TRBD1 (6 bases). The CDR3 totals 14 residues. CDR1 is SGHRS and CDR2 is YFSETQ in the germline V gene. V was cut by 0 bases and J by 4 bases, with 8 bases left in between. CDR3 amino acids: CASSLDRANQPQHF. CDR3 nucleotide sequence: TGCGCCAGCAGCTTGGACAGGGCTAATCAGCCCCAGCATTTT.

V usage is TRBV5-1 and J usage is TRBJ2-7; D is undetermined. The CDR3 extends over 16 amino acids. Germline V lookup: CDR1 SGHRS, CDR2 YFSETQ. Trimming stripped 0 bases from V and 3 bases from J, with 16 bases between. CDR3 loop: CASSLGDASKGYEQYF. CDR3 nucleotides: TGCGCCAGCAGCTTGGGTGATGCGTCGAAGGGCTACGAGCAGTACTTC.

The V call is TRBV27, the J call TRBJ2-7; D not certain. The V end lost 1 base, the J end lost 7 bases, and 17 bases lay between the germline ends. The CDR3 has 15 amino acids. The germline V gene has CDR1 MNHEY and CDR2 SMNVEV (reference sequence). Here the CDR3 DNA reads TGTGCCAGCAGTTTATTACCTCACACGTTGGGGGAGCAGTACTTC. Translating it yields CASSLLPHTLGEQYF.

This clone was recorded a few times. The chain uses TRBV5-1 and TRBJ1-4; 10 bases are shared with TRBD1. The V gene's germline CDR1 is SGHRS and CDR2 YFSETQ. The CDR3 runs 16 residues. J lost 7 bases, V lost 4 bases, and 10 bases had no gene match. The CDR3 bases are TGCGCCAGCAGCCCGAACCCGGGACAGGGGCGTGAAAAACTGTTTTTT. Protein sequence: CASSPNPGQGREKLFF. Full variable domain (remainder filled in from reference TRBV5-1 and TRBJ1-4): KAGVTQTPRYLIKTRGQQVTLSCSPISGHRSVSWYQQTPGQGLQFLFEYFSETQRNKGNFPGRFSGRQFSNSRSEMNVSTLELGDSALYLCASSPNPGQGREKLFFGSGTQLSVL.

V is TRBV25-1 and J is TRBJ2-3, with D maybe TRBD2 (6 bases). V was cut by 0 bases and J by 3 bases, with 13 bases left in between. CDR3 length: 16 residues. The germline gives CDR1 MGHDK, CDR2 SYGVNS. The CDR3 DNA follows: TGTGCCAGCAGTGAATATGTTGCGGGGAGGACAGATACGCAGTATTTT. The encoded protein is CASSEYVAGRTDTQYF.

The chain employs TRBV5-4 and TRBJ1-1; D is undetermined. The CDR3 has 13 residues. Germline V CDR1 and CDR2: SGHNT, YYREEE (reference sequence). The germline V and J ends were trimmed by 4 bases and 3 bases, with 10 bases remaining between them. CDR3: CASSMTLYTEAFF. The DNA for the CDR3 is TGTGCCAGCAGCATGACACTTTACACTGAAGCTTTCTTT.